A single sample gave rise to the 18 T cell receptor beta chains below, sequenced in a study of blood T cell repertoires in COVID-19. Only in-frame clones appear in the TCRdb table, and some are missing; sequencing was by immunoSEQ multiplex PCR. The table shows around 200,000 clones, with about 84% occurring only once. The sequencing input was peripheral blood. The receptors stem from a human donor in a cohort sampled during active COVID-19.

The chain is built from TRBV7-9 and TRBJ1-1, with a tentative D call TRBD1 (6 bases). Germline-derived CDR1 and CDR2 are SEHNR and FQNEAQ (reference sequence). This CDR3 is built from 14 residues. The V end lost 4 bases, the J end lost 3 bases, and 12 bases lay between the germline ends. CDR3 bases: TGTGCCAGCAGCTGGGACACCAGATACACTGAAGCTTTCTTT. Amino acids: CASSWDTRYTEAFF.

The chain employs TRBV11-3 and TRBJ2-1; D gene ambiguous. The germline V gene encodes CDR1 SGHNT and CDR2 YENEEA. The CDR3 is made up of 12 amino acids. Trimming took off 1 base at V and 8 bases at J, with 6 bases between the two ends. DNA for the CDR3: TGTGCCAGCAGCTTAGGCCAGGATGAGCAGTTCTTC. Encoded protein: CASSLGQDEQFF.

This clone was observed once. CDR3 DNA sequence: TGTGCCAGCAGCCCCCCAAACACAGATACGCAGTATTTT. Translating it yields CASSPPNTDTQYF. V usage is TRBV9 and J usage is TRBJ2-3; no firm D call. The CDR3 loop spans 13 amino acids. The V gene's germline CDR1 is SGDLS and CDR2 YYNGEE. V was trimmed by 4 bases and J by 2 bases, leaving 8 bases between them.

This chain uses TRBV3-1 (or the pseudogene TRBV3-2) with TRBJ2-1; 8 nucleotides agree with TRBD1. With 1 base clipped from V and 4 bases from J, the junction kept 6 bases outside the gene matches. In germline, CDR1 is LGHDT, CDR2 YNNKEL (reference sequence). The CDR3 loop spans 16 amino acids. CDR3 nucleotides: TGTGCCAGCAGCCAAGCGCGACAGGGGTCTTACAATGAGCAGTTCTTC. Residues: CASSQARQGSYNEQFF.

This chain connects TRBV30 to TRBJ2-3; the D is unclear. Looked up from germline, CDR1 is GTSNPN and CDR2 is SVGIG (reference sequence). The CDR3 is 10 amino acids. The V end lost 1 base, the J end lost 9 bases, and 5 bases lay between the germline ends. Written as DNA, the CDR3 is TGTGCCTGGAGTGACAAGACGCAGTATTTT. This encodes CAWSDKTQYF.

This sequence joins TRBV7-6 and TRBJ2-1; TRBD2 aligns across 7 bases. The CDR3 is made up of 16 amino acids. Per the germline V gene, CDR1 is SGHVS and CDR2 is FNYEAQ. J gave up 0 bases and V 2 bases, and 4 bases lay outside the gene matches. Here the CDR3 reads CASSLSGAHSYNEQFF. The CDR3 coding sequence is TGTGCCAGCAGCTTAAGCGGGGCGCACTCCTACAATGAGCAGTTCTTC.

CDR3 sequence: CASSRDRESYEQYF. CDR3 in DNA: TGTGCCAGCAGTCGGGACAGGGAGTCCTACGAGCAGTACTTC. V usage is TRBV6-5 and J usage is TRBJ2-7, with 9 bases fitting TRBD1. V lost 5 bases to trimming and J lost 1 base; unmatched junction nucleotides: 3. The length of the CDR3 is 14 residues. The germline V gene encodes CDR1 MNHEY and CDR2 SVGAGI.

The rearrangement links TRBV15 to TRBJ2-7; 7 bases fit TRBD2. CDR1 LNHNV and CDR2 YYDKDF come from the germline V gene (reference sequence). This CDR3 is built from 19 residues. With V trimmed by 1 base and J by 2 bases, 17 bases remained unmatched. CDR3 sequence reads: CATSRGVFRSGYPPYEQYF. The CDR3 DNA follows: TGTGCCACCAGCAGAGGGGTTTTCCGTAGCGGGTACCCTCCCTACGAGCAGTACTTC.

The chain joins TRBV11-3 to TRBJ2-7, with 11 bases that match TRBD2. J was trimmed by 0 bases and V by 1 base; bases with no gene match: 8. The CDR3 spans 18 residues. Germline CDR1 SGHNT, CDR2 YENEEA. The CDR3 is CASSLGSSGGPSSYEQYF. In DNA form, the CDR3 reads TGTGCCAGCAGCTTAGGTTCTAGCGGGGGGCCGAGCTCCTACGAGCAGTACTTC.

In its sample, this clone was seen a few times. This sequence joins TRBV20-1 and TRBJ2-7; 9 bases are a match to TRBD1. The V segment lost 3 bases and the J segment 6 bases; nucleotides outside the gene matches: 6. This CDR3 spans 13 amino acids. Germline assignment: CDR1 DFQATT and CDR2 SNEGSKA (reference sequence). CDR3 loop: CSASGQGMTEQYF. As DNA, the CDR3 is TGCAGTGCTAGTGGACAGGGGATGACCGAGCAGTACTTC.

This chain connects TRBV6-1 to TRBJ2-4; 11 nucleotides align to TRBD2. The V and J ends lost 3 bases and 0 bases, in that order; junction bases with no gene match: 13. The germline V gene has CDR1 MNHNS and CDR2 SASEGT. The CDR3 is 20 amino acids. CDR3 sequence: CASSDFGISGGDRAKNIQYF. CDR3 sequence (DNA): TGTGCCAGCAGTGATTTCGGGATTAGCGGGGGGGATAGAGCCAAAAACATTCAGTACTTC.

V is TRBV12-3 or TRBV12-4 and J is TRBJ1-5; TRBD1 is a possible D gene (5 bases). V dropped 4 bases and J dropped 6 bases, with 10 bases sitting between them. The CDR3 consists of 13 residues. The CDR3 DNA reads TGTGCCAGCAGTTCAGGGATTAGTCAGCCCCAGCATTTT. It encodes CASSSGISQPQHF.

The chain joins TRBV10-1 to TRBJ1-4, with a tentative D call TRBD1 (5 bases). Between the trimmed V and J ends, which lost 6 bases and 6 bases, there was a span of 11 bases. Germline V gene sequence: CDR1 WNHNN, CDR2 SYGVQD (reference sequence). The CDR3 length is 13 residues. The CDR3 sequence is CASSPGVHEKLFF. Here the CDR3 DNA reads TGCGCCAGCAGCCCGGGGGTGCATGAAAAACTGTTTTTT.

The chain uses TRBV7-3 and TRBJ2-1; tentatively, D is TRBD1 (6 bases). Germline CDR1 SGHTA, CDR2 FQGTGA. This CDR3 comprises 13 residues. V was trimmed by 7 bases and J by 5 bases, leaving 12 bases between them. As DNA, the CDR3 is TGTGCCAGCACCGCGGACAGAAACAATGAGCAGTTCTTC. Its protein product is CASTADRNNEQFF.

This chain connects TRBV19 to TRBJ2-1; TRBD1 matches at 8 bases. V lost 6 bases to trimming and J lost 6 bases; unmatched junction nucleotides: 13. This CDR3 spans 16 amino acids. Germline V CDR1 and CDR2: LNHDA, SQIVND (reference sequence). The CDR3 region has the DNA TGTGCCAGTAGGGTCGCCCGAGACAGGGGATCCAATGAGCAGTTCTTC. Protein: CASRVARDRGSNEQFF.

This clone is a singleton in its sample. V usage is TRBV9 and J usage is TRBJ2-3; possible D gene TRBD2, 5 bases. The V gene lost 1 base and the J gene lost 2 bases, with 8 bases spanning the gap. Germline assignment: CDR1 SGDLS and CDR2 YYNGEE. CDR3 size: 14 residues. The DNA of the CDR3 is TGTGCCAGCAGCGTACGGGGAATCACAGATACGCAGTATTTT. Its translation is CASSVRGITDTQYF.

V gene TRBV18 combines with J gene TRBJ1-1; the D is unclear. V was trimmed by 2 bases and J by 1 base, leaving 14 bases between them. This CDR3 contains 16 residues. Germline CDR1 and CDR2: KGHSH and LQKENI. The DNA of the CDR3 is TGTGCCAGCTCACCAGTCTCTCAGGTGGGGAACACTGAAGCTTTCTTT. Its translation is CASSPVSQVGNTEAFF. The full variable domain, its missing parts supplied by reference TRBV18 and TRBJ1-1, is NAGVMQNPRHLVRRRGQEARLRCSPMKGHSHVYWYRQLPEEGLKFMVYLQKENIIDESGMPKERFSAEFPKEGPSILRIQQVVRGDSAAYFCASSPVSQVGNTEAFFGQGTRLTVV.

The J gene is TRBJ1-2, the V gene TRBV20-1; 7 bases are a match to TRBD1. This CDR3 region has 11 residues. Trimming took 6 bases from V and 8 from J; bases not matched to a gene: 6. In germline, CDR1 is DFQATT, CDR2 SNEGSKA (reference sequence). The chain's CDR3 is CSATTGAGYTF. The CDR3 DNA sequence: TGCAGTGCCACAACAGGGGCCGGCTACACCTTC.